A single sample gave rise to the 11 T cell receptor beta chains below, sequenced in a study of metastatic and nonmetastatic thyroid tumors. Each patient went into thyroid surgery without having received any treatment. TCRdb redid the clone calls on the PCR reads using MiXCR. The table has roughly 8,000 clones, approximately 25% seen once. Sequencing was performed on adjacent normal tissue. The receptors here all came from a female donor with papillary thyroid cancer or a benign thyroid nodule (not recorded which). Some clones in this sample may be carry-over from other donors' samples.

Sample share makes this clone large (0.1 to 1%). The V and J genes are TRBV6-1 and TRBJ1-1; D unresolved. The CDR3 has 11 residues. Germline V gives CDR1 MNHNS, CDR2 SASEGT. V was cut by 9 bases and J by 6 bases, with 11 bases left in between. The CDR3 DNA reads as TGTGCCAGTAAGGCGGTGTCTGAAGCTTTCTTT. Protein: CASKAVSEAFF.

Sample share makes this clone medium-sized. The J gene is TRBJ2-7, the V gene TRBV20-1, with 7 bases aligning to TRBD1. V lost 5 bases to trimming and J lost 5 bases; unmatched junction nucleotides: 6. The CDR3 has 12 amino acids. The V gene's germline CDR1 is DFQATT and CDR2 SNEGSKA (reference sequence). CDR3 sequence (DNA): TGCAGTGCTCACAGGGGTGGGAACGAGCAGTACTTC. It encodes CSAHRGGNEQYF.

The chain is built from TRBV19 and TRBJ1-6; maybe TRBD1 (6 bases). The CDR3 is 10 amino acids. With 6 bases removed from V and 16 bases from J, the gap between germline ends came to 10 bases. Germline V gene data show CDR1 as LNHDA and CDR2 as SQIVND (reference sequence). The CDR3 nucleotides read TGTGCCAGTAGAGGGACAACACTCCACTTT. It codes for CASRGTTLHF. Variable domain in full (rest from reference TRBV19 and TRBJ1-6): DGGITQSPKYLFRKEGQNVTLSCEQNLNHDAMYWYRQDPGQGLRLIYYSQIVNDFQKGDIAEGYSVSREKKESFPLTVTSAQKNPTAFYLCASRGTTLHFGNGTRLTVT.

The table lists this clone with a few counts. The chain recombines TRBV6-1 with TRBJ1-1; the D gene is possibly TRBD1 (6 bases). CDR1 and CDR2 (germline): MNHNS, SASEGT. The V end lost 4 bases, the J end lost 4 bases, and 19 bases lay between the germline ends. This CDR3 has 16 amino acids. CDR3 bases: TGTGCCAGCAGTGCCAGCGGGGGGGGCGCGGCCACTGAAGCTTTCTTT. Its translation: CASSASGGGAATEAFF.

By share of the sample, this clone is medium-sized (0.01 to 0.1%). The chain carries TRBV12-3 or TRBV12-4 and TRBJ2-2; D is perhaps TRBD1 (5 bases). The CDR3 spans 16 residues. Deletions cut 1 base from V and 0 bases from J, with 9 bases between. Written as DNA, the CDR3 is TGTGCCAGCAGTTTAGGTAGGGGTCCGAACACCGGGGAGCTGTTTTTT. Its protein is CASSLGRGPNTGELFF.

A few counts support this clone. This sequence joins TRBV6-1 and TRBJ2-1, with a weak D call TRBD2 (6 bases). The ends were cut back, 7 bases at V and 2 bases at J, with 12 bases in the middle. There are 14 residues in the CDR3. Germline V lookup: CDR1 MNHNS, CDR2 SASEGT. The CDR3 loop is CASMVGGTYNEQFF. The CDR3 bases are TGTGCCAGCATGGTGGGAGGAACCTACAATGAGCAGTTCTTC.

In its sample, this clone ranks as medium-sized. The sample holds other DNA sequences that translate to the same CDR3. The chain joins TRBV9 to TRBJ2-5; 10 positions match TRBD2. This CDR3 is 15 amino acids long. The junction had 3 bases not matched to a gene; V was cut back by 4 bases and J by 0 bases. CDR1 and CDR2 (germline): SGDLS, YYNGEE. CDR3 nucleotides: TGTGCCAGCAGCAACAGCGGGGGGGACCAAGAGACCCAGTACTTC. It translates to CASSNSGGDQETQYF.

This clone is termed medium-sized (0.01 to 0.1%). This chain's CDR3 is CSANPGGAYEQYF. The CDR3 nucleotides read TGCAGTGCTAACCCGGGGGGGGCCTACGAGCAGTACTTC. The rearrangement links TRBV20-1 to TRBJ2-7, with 8 bases lining up with TRBD2. There are 13 residues in the CDR3. V lost 4 bases and J lost 2; bases outside the gene matches: 4. Germline values: CDR1 DFQATT, CDR2 SNEGSKA (reference sequence).

This clone was seen at least ten times. The V and J genes are TRBV11-2 and TRBJ2-5; 7 bases match TRBD2. The CDR3 is 16 residues long. Trimming took 5 bases from V and 5 from J; bases not matched to a gene: 14. Germline V lookup: CDR1 SGHAT, CDR2 FQNNGV. The CDR3, as DNA: TGTGCCAGCAGCCCGCGTCGTGGTTTGGGGGGGGAGACCCAGTACTTC. Amino acid sequence: CASSPRRGLGGETQYF. Full variable domain (missing parts from reference TRBV11-2 and TRBJ2-5): EAGVAQSPRYKIIEKRQSVAFWCNPISGHATLYWYQQILGQGPKLLIQFQNNGVVDDSQLPKDRFSAERLKGVDSTLKIQPAKLEDSAVYLCASSPRRGLGGETQYFGPGTRLLVL.

The chain carries TRBV7-9 and TRBJ2-7, with D perhaps TRBD2 (5 bases). Trimming cost V 5 bases and J 0 bases, with 14 bases left between them. CDR3 length equals 15 residues. From germline, CDR1 is SEHNR and CDR2 FQNEAQ (reference sequence). CDR3 sequence reads: CASSASRSSSYEQYF. In DNA, the CDR3 is TGTGCCAGCAGCGCTAGCCGGTCGAGCTCCTACGAGCAGTACTTC.

This chain links TRBV11-2 with TRBJ1-3; D might be TRBD1 (5 bases). V gave up 8 bases and J gave up 4 bases, with 15 bases separating them. The CDR3 contains 14 residues. The germline CDR1 and CDR2 sequences are SGHAT and FQNNGV. The CDR3 spells CASASAGRGNTIYF. The CDR3 bases are TGTGCCAGCGCTTCGGCAGGGAGGGGAAACACCATATATTTT.